The 14 T cell receptor beta chains given below trace back to one sample, sequenced in a study of cytomegalovirus exposure and HLA in healthy donors. Sequencing used immunoSEQ multiplex PCR; TCRdb keeps in-frame clones, though not all of them. The repertoire holds about 73,000 clones, approximately 90% seen once, with less than 5% in the top ten. The specimen sequenced was PBMCs. The receptors derive from a woman aged 18-29 years in good health and CMV-seropositive.

The rearrangement joins TRBV5-8 to TRBJ1-6; the D gene is possibly TRBD1 (5 bases). The V gene lost 0 bases and the J gene lost 7 bases, with 14 bases spanning the gap. The CDR3 totals 16 residues. Germline V gene sequence: CDR1 SGHTS, CDR2 YDEGEE. In nucleotides, the CDR3 is TGTGCCAGCAGCTTGGCCGGTGACAGAAGAAATTCACCCCTCCACTTT. Translation: CASSLAGDRRNSPLHF.

This clone came up once. The chain has TRBV11-2 and TRBJ2-7; 8 bases agree with TRBD2. The CDR3 contains 17 residues. The germline gives CDR1 SGHAT, CDR2 FQNNGV. The ends lost 2 bases at V and 0 bases at J; junction bases unmatched: 9. The CDR3 region is CASSLLVAGLSSYEQYF. Written as DNA, the CDR3 is TGTGCCAGCAGCTTATTAGTAGCGGGGCTAAGCTCCTACGAGCAGTACTTC.

The V gene is TRBV4-1, the J gene TRBJ1-5, with 7 bases identical to TRBD1. The CDR3 covers 16 residues. Germline CDR1 is MGHRA and CDR2 is YSYEKL. The V gene end was trimmed by 0 bases and the J gene end by 2 bases; junction bases not matched to a gene: 4. The CDR3: CASSQETGNGNQPQHF. In DNA, the CDR3 is TGCGCCAGCAGCCAAGAGACAGGGAACGGCAATCAGCCCCAGCATTTT.

This clone came up a few times. The chain joins TRBV28 to TRBJ2-5; no clear D. CDR1 and CDR2 from the germline V gene are MDHEN and SYDVKM. Trimming took 6 bases from V and 0 from J, leaving 14 bases between them. The CDR3 has 15 amino acids. CDR3 sequence reads: CASSIYQNYQETQYF. As DNA, the CDR3 is TGTGCCAGCAGCATATACCAAAACTACCAAGAGACCCAGTACTTC.

This chain links TRBV5-5 with TRBJ1-1, with 8 nucleotides matching TRBD1. This CDR3 region has 12 residues. Losses at the gene ends were 8 bases for V and 5 bases for J; bases not matched to a gene: 5. Germline loops: CDR1 SGHKS, CDR2 YYEKEE (reference sequence). CDR3 sequence (DNA): TGTGCCAGTACACAGGGGGGGACTGAAGCTTTCTTT. Amino acids: CASTQGGTEAFF.

The J gene is TRBJ2-1, the V gene TRBV10-3; TRBD1 might be the D (6 bases). The CDR3 length is 13 residues. V lost 7 bases, J lost 6 bases, and 13 bases lay in between. The germline V gene has CDR1 ENHRY and CDR2 SYGVKD. DNA for the CDR3: TGTGCCATCACCAAGACAGGTACCAATGAGCAGTTCTTC. Encoded protein: CAITKTGTNEQFF.

V and J are TRBV13 and TRBJ2-3; a weak D match, TRBD2 (6 bases). The CDR3 length is 17 residues. V dropped 3 bases and J dropped 2 bases, with 18 bases sitting between them. CDR1 and CDR2 (germline): PRHDT, FYEKMQ (reference sequence). The CDR3 is CASSFGTARSATDTQYF. The CDR3 nucleotides read TGTGCCAGCAGCTTCGGGACTGCCCGATCCGCCACAGATACGCAGTATTTT.

The V call is TRBV28, the J call TRBJ2-5, with a tentative D call TRBD1 (5 bases). CDR1 and CDR2 from the germline V gene are MDHEN and SYDVKM. The CDR3 contains 13 residues. The germline V and J ends were trimmed by 3 bases and 5 bases, with 10 bases remaining between them. The DNA for the CDR3 is TGTGCCAGCAGTTTGGGGCGGCGGGAGACCCAGTACTTC. Amino acids: CASSLGRRETQYF.

The chain is built from TRBV19 and TRBJ1-6; 10 bases line up with TRBD1. This CDR3 contains 16 residues. From germline, CDR1 is LNHDA and CDR2 SQIVND (reference sequence). V lost 4 bases, J lost 8 bases, and 8 bases stayed unmatched. CDR3 region: CASSRTSGTGDSPLHF. In DNA, the CDR3 is TGTGCCAGTAGTAGAACGTCTGGGACAGGGGATTCACCCCTCCACTTT.

The chain links TRBV11-2 to TRBJ2-2, with D perhaps TRBD2 (6 bases). The germline gives CDR1 SGHAT, CDR2 FQNNGV. V shed 0 bases and J shed 0 bases, with 11 bases lying between them. The CDR3 loop spans 17 amino acids. In nucleotides, the CDR3 is TGTGCCAGCAGCTTAGATTATTCGGGGGCGAACACCGGGGAGCTGTTTTTT. Translation gives CASSLDYSGANTGELFF.

The CDR3 protein is CASSWGGEQETQYF. The CDR3 DNA follows: TGCGCCAGCAGCTGGGGCGGGGAACAAGAGACCCAGTACTTC. The chain carries TRBV5-1 and TRBJ2-5, with TRBD2 as a possible D gene (6 bases). Germline-derived CDR1 and CDR2 are SGHRS and YFSETQ. The V end was cut by 3 bases, the J end by 2 bases, with 11 bases between. CDR3 length: 14 amino acids.

The chain links TRBV6-1 to TRBJ2-5; 7 bases line up with TRBD2. V was pared by 3 bases and J by 5 bases, with 12 bases of the junction left unmatched. This CDR3 has 16 residues. Germline CDR1 and CDR2: MNHNS and SASEGT. CDR3 DNA sequence: TGTGCCAGCAGTGACCCGCACGTGGGAGGGGAGGAGACCCAGTACTTC. It translates to CASSDPHVGGEETQYF.

This rearrangement joins TRBV30 to TRBJ1-5; the D is unclear. The CDR3 has 13 amino acids. Germline V gene sequence: CDR1 GTSNPN, CDR2 SVGIG (reference sequence). The V gene lost 2 bases and the J gene lost 1 base, with 6 bases spanning the gap. The CDR3 sequence: CAWSTRSNQPQHF. CDR3 sequence (DNA): TGTGCCTGGAGTACCCGGAGCAATCAGCCCCAGCATTTT.

The genes are TRBV7-9 and TRBJ1-1, with TRBD1 as a possible D gene (5 bases). V lost 3 bases and J 6 bases, leaving 17 bases between the germline ends. The germline V gene has CDR1 SEHNR and CDR2 FQNEAQ (reference sequence). This CDR3 has 15 amino acids. DNA of the CDR3: TGTGCCAGCAGCTTCGTCGTGGGGCAGGTGTCTGAAGCTTTCTTT. This encodes CASSFVVGQVSEAFF.